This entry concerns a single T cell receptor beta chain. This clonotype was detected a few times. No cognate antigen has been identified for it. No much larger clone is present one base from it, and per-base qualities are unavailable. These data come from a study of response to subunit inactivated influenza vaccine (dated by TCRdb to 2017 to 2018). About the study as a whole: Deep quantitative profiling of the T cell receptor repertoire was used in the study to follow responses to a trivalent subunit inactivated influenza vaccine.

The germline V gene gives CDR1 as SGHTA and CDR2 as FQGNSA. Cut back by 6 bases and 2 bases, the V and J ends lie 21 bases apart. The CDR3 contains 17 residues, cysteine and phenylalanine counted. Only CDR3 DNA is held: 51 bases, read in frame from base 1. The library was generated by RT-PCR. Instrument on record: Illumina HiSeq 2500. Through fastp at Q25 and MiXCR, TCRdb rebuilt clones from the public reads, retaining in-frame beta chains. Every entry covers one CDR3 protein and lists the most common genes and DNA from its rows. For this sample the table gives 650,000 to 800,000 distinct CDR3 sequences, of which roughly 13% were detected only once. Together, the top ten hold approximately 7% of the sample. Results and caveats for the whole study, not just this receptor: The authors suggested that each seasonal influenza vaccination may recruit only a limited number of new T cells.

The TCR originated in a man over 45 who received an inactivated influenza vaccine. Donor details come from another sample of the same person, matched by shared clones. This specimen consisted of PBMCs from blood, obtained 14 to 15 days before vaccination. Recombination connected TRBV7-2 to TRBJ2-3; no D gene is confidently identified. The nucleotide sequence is TGTGCCAGCAGGTCAGGAGCAGACCGTCGGACCACAGATACGCAGTATTTT. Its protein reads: CASRSGADRRTTDTQYF.